Sequencing of this TCR beta chain was carried out in a study of cytomegalovirus exposure and HLA in healthy donors. General observations from the study: Later, an analysis showed that TCR beta chains associated with HLA were more clonally expanded than others that were equally common. Prior analysis indicated that the majority of TCR beta V segments exhibited productivity approximately 87% or approximately 30% of the time. Sequencing depth roughly uniform across donors was assumed in presence/absence analyses.

Both 60 Vbeta primers and 13 Jbeta primers went into the PCR. Measured with immunoSEQ multiplex PCR; TCRdb has only the in-frame clones, and not every one. Among about 180,000 clones listed, around 80% were seen once. This clone appeared a single time. Its antigen remains unknown. At one of its ends the junction is not consistent with the germline gene, which may arise from a read error. Material: PBMCs. The TCR was taken from a man aged 35 to 55 in good health and CMV-seronegative.

This CDR3 reads CASNLTSGINTGELFF. The CDR3, as DNA: TGTGCCAGCAACTTAACTAGCGGGATAAACACCGGGGAGCTGTTTTTT. The chain employs TRBV7-9 and TRBJ2-2; 10 positions match TRBD2. Germline V gene data show CDR1 as SEHNR and CDR2 as FQNEAQ (reference sequence). The CDR3 is made up of 16 amino acids.